This T cell receptor beta chain was captured by sequencing in a study of chemoradiotherapy in HPV16-positive cancers. The wider study: A couple of HPV16-positive patients' cells yielded candidate HPV-specific clones and common motifs. Study-wide results and caveats: Non-HPV-specific T cells did not expand in tumors during treatment, whereas candidate HPV-specific clones and E7-related motifs did. HPV-specific T cells were functionally defined from only a couple of HPV16-positive patients.

This table comes from immunoSEQ multiplex PCR, and its TCRdb copy is limited to in-frame clones, with some not included. The sample includes 9,500 to 15,000 clones, approximately 87% of them seen just once. This clone was detected once. Its antigen is not known. Germline V CDR1 and CDR2: GTSNPN, SVGIG (reference sequence). This CDR3 spans 14 amino acids. Losses at the gene ends were 1 base for V and 7 bases for J; bases not matched to a gene: 3. The source was blood, collected from a patient who underwent chemoradiotherapy. The rearrangement uses TRBV30 and TRBJ1-6, with 8 positions matching TRBD1. This clonotype was obtained from a human donor with HPV-associated anogenital cancer. This CDR3 reads CAWSEDRENSPLHF. Written as DNA, the CDR3 is TGTGCCTGGAGTGAGGACAGGGAGAATTCACCCCTCCACTTT.